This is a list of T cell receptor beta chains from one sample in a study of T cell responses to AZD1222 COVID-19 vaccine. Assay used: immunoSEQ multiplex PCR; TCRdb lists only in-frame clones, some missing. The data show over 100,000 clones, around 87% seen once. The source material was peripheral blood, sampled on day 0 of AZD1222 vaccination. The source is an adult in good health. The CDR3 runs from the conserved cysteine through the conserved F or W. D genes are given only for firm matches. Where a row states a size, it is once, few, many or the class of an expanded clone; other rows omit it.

CDR3: CASTGGSDTQYF
DNA: TGCGCCAGCACCGGCGGGTCGGATACGCAGTATTTT
V: TRBV10-2
D: -
J: TRBJ2-3
length: 12
size: -

CDR3: CASSVPGTVSYNEQFF
DNA: TGTGCCAGCAGCGTACCCGGGACAGTCTCCTACAATGAGCAGTTCTTC
V: TRBV28
D: TRBD1
J: TRBJ2-1
length: 16
size: -

CDR3: CASSERTSGHNEQFF
DNA: TGTGCCAGCAGTGAACGAACTAGCGGCCACAATGAGCAGTTCTTC
V: TRBV2
D: TRBD2
J: TRBJ2-1
length: 15
size: -

CDR3: CASSAQIFDRGGTGELFF
DNA: TGTGCCAGCAGTGCGCAGATTTTCGACAGGGGCGGAACCGGGGAGCTGTTTTTT
V: TRBV2
D: TRBD1
J: TRBJ2-2
length: 18
size: once

CDR3: CASSSGLAEEQYF
DNA: TGCGCCAGCAGCTCGGGACTAGCGGAGGAGCAGTACTTC
V: TRBV5-1
D: TRBD2
J: TRBJ2-7
length: 13
size: -

CDR3: CASSPIARQTRGPPLHF
DNA: TGTGCCAGCAGCCCCATCGCTAGACAGACAAGGGGGCCACCCCTCCACTTT
V: TRBV7-9
D: TRBD1
J: TRBJ1-6
length: 17
size: -

CDR3: CASTRLAASSYEQYF
DNA: TGTGCCAGCACCAGACTAGCGGCAAGCTCCTACGAGCAGTACTTC
V: TRBV2
D: TRBD2
J: TRBJ2-7
length: 15
size: -

CDR3: CASSLSGTVSSYEQYF
DNA: TGTGCCAGCAGTTTATCGGGGACGGTGTCCTCCTACGAGCAGTACTTC
V: TRBV27
D: -
J: TRBJ2-7
length: 16
size: few

CDR3: CASSARTANTGELFF
DNA: TGTGCCAGCAGTGCTAGGACAGCCAACACCGGGGAGCTGTTTTTT
V: TRBV2
D: -
J: TRBJ2-2
length: 15
size: -

CDR3: CASSPTVAGVSYEQYF
DNA: TGTGCCAGCTCACCAACGGTGGCGGGAGTCTCCTACGAGCAGTACTTC
V: TRBV18
D: TRBD2
J: TRBJ2-7
length: 16
size: once

CDR3: CASRNLGEGANQPQHF
DNA: TGTGCCAGTAGAAACCTCGGAGAGGGCGCCAATCAGCCCCAGCATTTT
V: TRBV19
D: -
J: TRBJ1-5
length: 16
size: -

CDR3: CASSLTAGITTDTQYF
DNA: TGTGCCAGCAGCTTAACGGCAGGAATCACCACAGATACGCAGTATTTT
V: TRBV7-3
D: -
J: TRBJ2-3
length: 16
size: -

CDR3: CASSQDRGNYGYTF
DNA: TGTGCCAGCAGCCAAGATCGGGGTAACTATGGCTACACCTTC
V: TRBV4-2
D: -
J: TRBJ1-2
length: 14
size: -

CDR3: CAWSVDTDYGYTF
DNA: TGTGCCTGGAGTGTAGACACGGACTATGGCTACACCTTC
V: TRBV30
D: -
J: TRBJ1-2
length: 13
size: -

CDR3: CASSETGYSNQPQHF
DNA: TGTGCCAGCAGCGAAACAGGGTATAGCAATCAGCCCCAGCATTTT
V: TRBV6-1
D: -
J: TRBJ1-5
length: 15
size: -

CDR3: CASSFDPRGSPLHF
DNA: TGTGCCAGCAGCTTTGACCCGCGGGGTTCACCCCTCCACTTT
V: TRBV5-5
D: -
J: TRBJ1-6
length: 14
size: -

CDR3: CASYAGGYSNQPQHF
DNA: TGTGCCAGCTACGCCGGCGGGTATAGCAATCAGCCCCAGCATTTT
V: TRBV28
D: -
J: TRBJ1-5
length: 15
size: -

CDR3: CASRPSGAGNTEAFF
DNA: TGTGCCAGCAGGCCCAGCGGGGCAGGGAACACTGAAGCTTTCTTT
V: TRBV2
D: -
J: TRBJ1-1
length: 15
size: -

CDR3: CASSSAGGRLEAFF
DNA: TGTGCCAGCAGCTCGGCAGGGGGCCGCCTTGAGGCTTTCTTT
V: TRBV7-2
D: TRBD1
J: TRBJ1-1
length: 14
size: once

CDR3: CACDRGGYYGYTF
DNA: TGTGCCTGCGACAGGGGTGGCTACTATGGCTACACCTTC
V: TRBV30
D: TRBD1
J: TRBJ1-2
length: 13
size: -

CDR3: CASHDDRYGYTF
DNA: TGCGCCAGCCACGACGATCGCTATGGCTACACCTTC
V: TRBV4-1
D: -
J: TRBJ1-2
length: 12
size: -

CDR3: CASSQGLAQPQHF
DNA: TGTGCCAGCAGCCAGGGGTTAGCCCAGCCCCAGCATTTT
V: TRBV3-1/TRBV3-2
D: -
J: TRBJ1-5
length: 13
size: -

CDR3: CATSPRGGTEAFF
DNA: TGTGCCACCAGCCCCCGGGGGGGAACTGAAGCTTTCTTT
V: TRBV15
D: -
J: TRBJ1-1
length: 13
size: -

CDR3: CASSQPPLAGEYEQYF
DNA: TGTGCCAGCAGCCAACCGCCCCTAGCGGGAGAATACGAGCAGTACTTC
V: TRBV4-2
D: TRBD2
J: TRBJ2-7
length: 16
size: -

CDR3: CASSSPGLAITGELFF
DNA: TGTGCCAGCAGTTCTCCGGGACTAGCTATCACCGGGGAGCTGTTTTTT
V: TRBV2
D: TRBD2
J: TRBJ2-2
length: 16
size: -

CDR3: CASSEKRGRANYGYTF
DNA: TGTGCCAGCAGTGAAAAGAGGGGACGAGCTAACTATGGCTACACCTTC
V: TRBV6-1
D: -
J: TRBJ1-2
length: 16
size: -

CDR3: CASSPKPDSPTGELFF
DNA: TGTGCCAGCAGCCCAAAACCGGACAGTCCCACCGGGGAGCTGTTTTTT
V: TRBV7-9
D: -
J: TRBJ2-2
length: 16
size: -

CDR3: CSVRGVNYGYTF
DNA: TGCAGCGTTAGGGGGGTGAACTATGGCTACACCTTC
V: TRBV29-1
D: -
J: TRBJ1-2
length: 12
size: -

CDR3: CASSLVVASDEQYF
DNA: TGTGCCAGCAGCTTAGTCGTGGCGTCGGACGAGCAGTACTTC
V: TRBV7-8
D: -
J: TRBJ2-7
length: 14
size: -

CDR3: CASSPERWGRTGELFF
DNA: TGTGCCAGCAGCCCTGAACGTTGGGGGCGCACCGGGGAGCTGTTTTTT
V: TRBV3-1/TRBV3-2
D: -
J: TRBJ2-2
length: 16
size: -

CDR3: CASSQDWEETQYF
DNA: TGCGCCAGCAGCCAAGATTGGGAAGAGACCCAGTACTTC
V: TRBV4-3
D: -
J: TRBJ2-5
length: 13
size: -

CDR3: CASSYGAGGLYEQFF
DNA: TGTGCCAGCAGTTACGGAGCGGGAGGGCTTTATGAGCAGTTCTTC
V: TRBV6-2/TRBV6-3
D: TRBD2
J: TRBJ2-1
length: 15
size: once

CDR3: CASSQSGGEDTQYF
DNA: TGTGCCAGCAGCCAGAGCGGGGGGGAAGATACGCAGTATTTT
V: TRBV27
D: TRBD2
J: TRBJ2-3
length: 14
size: -

CDR3: CASSHFTRSYNEQFF
DNA: TGTGCCAGCAGCCACTTCACCCGTTCCTACAATGAGCAGTTCTTC
V: TRBV12-1
D: -
J: TRBJ2-1
length: 15
size: -

CDR3: CASSPWGQGADQPQHF
DNA: TGTGCCAGCTCACCGTGGGGACAGGGGGCCGATCAGCCCCAGCATTTT
V: TRBV18
D: TRBD1
J: TRBJ1-5
length: 16
size: -

CDR3: CASSVRTYEQYF
DNA: TGTGCCAGCAGCGTGCGAACCTACGAGCAGTACTTC
V: TRBV7-2
D: -
J: TRBJ2-7
length: 12
size: -

CDR3: CASSLGQGADTQYF
DNA: TGTGCCAGCAGCTTAGGGCAGGGGGCAGATACGCAGTATTTT
V: TRBV11-1
D: TRBD1
J: TRBJ2-3
length: 14
size: many

CDR3: CASSLRRGKGEKLFF
DNA: TGTGCCAGCAGCCTTCGCAGGGGCAAGGGGGAAAAACTGTTTTTT
V: TRBV14
D: -
J: TRBJ1-4
length: 15
size: -

CDR3: CASSFSQNSPLHF
DNA: TGTGCCAGCAGCTTTTCCCAGAATTCACCCCTCCACTTT
V: TRBV11-3
D: -
J: TRBJ1-6
length: 13
size: -

CDR3: CASSLGTAHYGYTF
DNA: TGTGCCAGCAGCTTGGGGACGGCTCACTATGGCTACACCTTC
V: TRBV5-4
D: -
J: TRBJ1-2
length: 14
size: -

CDR3: CASSRPGVGSPLHF
DNA: TGTGCCAGCAGTCGACCAGGGGTTGGTTCACCCCTCCACTTT
V: TRBV6-2/TRBV6-3
D: -
J: TRBJ1-6
length: 14
size: -

CDR3: CASSPQGPTNEKLFF
DNA: TGTGCCAGCAGCCCCCAGGGGCCAACTAATGAAAAACTGTTTTTT
V: TRBV7-9
D: -
J: TRBJ1-4
length: 15
size: few

CDR3: CAWKRGGLAGAGELFF
DNA: TGTGCCTGGAAAAGGGGCGGGCTAGCGGGCGCCGGGGAGCTGTTTTTT
V: TRBV30
D: TRBD2
J: TRBJ2-2
length: 16
size: once

CDR3: CSVGGPPISNTGELFF
DNA: TGCAGCGTTGGAGGTCCTCCCATTTCGAACACCGGGGAGCTGTTTTTT
V: TRBV29-1
D: -
J: TRBJ2-2
length: 16
size: -

CDR3: CATSESTSGGATGEQFF
DNA: TGTGCCACCAGTGAGTCGACTAGCGGGGGGGCCACGGGAGAGCAGTTCTTC
V: TRBV24-1
D: TRBD2
J: TRBJ2-1
length: 17
size: -

CDR3: CASSEGQGWSPLHF
DNA: TGTGCCAGCAGTGAAGGACAGGGTTGGTCACCCCTCCACTTT
V: TRBV6-1
D: TRBD1
J: TRBJ1-6
length: 14
size: -

CDR3: CASSFEGSADTQYF
DNA: TGTGCCAGCAGCTTCGAGGGTTCCGCAGATACGCAGTATTTT
V: TRBV11-1
D: -
J: TRBJ2-3
length: 14
size: -

CDR3: CASSQTGYGYTF
DNA: TGTGCCAGCAGCCAGACAGGGTATGGCTACACCTTC
V: TRBV7-9
D: TRBD1
J: TRBJ1-2
length: 12
size: -